These 20 T cell receptor beta chains were sequenced from one sample in a study of Ad26.COV2.S vaccination and SARS-CoV-2 variants. The table came from immunoSEQ multiplex PCR; TCRdb's copy has only in-frame clones and leaves some out. The sample records about 440,000 clones, 80% to 95% being singletons. Treatment in this sample: approximately 18 received Ad26.COV2.S at low or high dose, single or two shots; roughly five received placebo; per-sample allocation not given. Day 63 after the first vaccine or placebo injection was the time point for sampling. Sequencing used peripheral blood, obtained in a trial of Ad26.COV2.S vaccine versus placebo. These receptors all stem from a person between 18 and 65 years old who received the Ad26.COV2.S COVID-19 vaccine or a placebo.

This clone was seen a single time. The chain recombines TRBV7-2 with TRBJ2-3; 13 positions match TRBD2. Germline V gene data show CDR1 as SGHTA and CDR2 as FQGNSA. The CDR3 totals 16 residues. The J segment lost 2 bases and the V segment lost 5 bases, leaving 4 bases of the junction unmatched. For the CDR3, the DNA is TGTGCCAGCAGCGCCGGACTAGCGGGAGACACAGATACGCAGTATTTT. This translates into CASSAGLAGDTDTQYF.

This clone was observed once. The chain is built from TRBV5-6 and TRBJ2-2; D gene ambiguous. The germline V and J ends were trimmed by 2 bases and 0 bases, with 8 bases remaining between them. Germline CDR1 reads SGHDT; CDR2 reads YYEEEE. The CDR3 covers 15 residues. CDR3 protein: CASSFFGSNTGELFF. The CDR3 DNA follows: TGTGCCAGCAGCTTTTTCGGGTCGAACACCGGGGAGCTGTTTTTT.

The chain employs TRBV11-3 and TRBJ1-1; no definite D call. Trimming took off 5 bases at V and 7 bases at J, with 14 bases between the two ends. Per the germline V gene, CDR1 is SGHNT and CDR2 is YENEEA. The CDR3 has 13 amino acids. CDR3 protein: CASSLGPLFEAFF. CDR3 DNA: TGTGCCAGCAGCCTAGGACCGTTATTTGAAGCTTTCTTT.

The chain has TRBV7-2 and TRBJ1-2; no clear D gene. CDR1 is SGHTA and CDR2 is FQGNSA in the germline V gene. CDR3 length: 14 amino acids. V was pared by 1 base and J by 2 bases, with 8 bases between. In DNA form, the CDR3 reads TGTGCCAGCAGCTTAGAGAGGGTCAACTATGGCTACACCTTC. The encoded protein is CASSLERVNYGYTF.

A single count supports this clone. The limits of the CDR3 on the DNA are not certain, so only TCRdb's listed CDR3 is given. The chain has TRBV29-1 and TRBJ2-1; no check of the table's D call, TRBD2, against the DNA was made. Germline loops: CDR1 SQVTM, CDR2 ANQGSEA. Ends included, the CDR3 has 14 residues. The CDR3 loop is CSVAPGTSGRMVFF.

This chain links TRBV3-1 (or the pseudogene TRBV3-2) with TRBJ1-2, with a possible D match to TRBD1 (5 bases). V dropped 0 bases and J dropped 5 bases, with 10 bases sitting between them. Germline V gene lookup returns CDR1 LGHDT and CDR2 YNNKEL (reference sequence). The CDR3 loop spans 14 amino acids. CDR3 sequence (DNA): TGTGCCAGCAGCCAAGATGAGGCAGGGTATGGCTACACCTTC. Its translation: CASSQDEAGYGYTF.

The CDR3 sequence: CASSPGTSGIIDTQYF. Written as DNA, the CDR3 is TGTGCCAGCAGCCCAGGGACTAGCGGGATAATAGATACGCAGTATTTT. This chain joins TRBV7-8 and TRBJ2-3; 13 bases are shared with TRBD2. The V gene end was trimmed by 5 bases and the J gene end by 5 bases; junction bases not matched to a gene: 7. The germline gives CDR1 SGHVS, CDR2 FQNEAQ. This CDR3 spans 16 amino acids.

This chain joins TRBV24-1 and TRBJ2-3; 10 bases are shared with TRBD2. The CDR3 length is 14 residues. Germline V gene sequence: CDR1 KGHDR, CDR2 SFDVKD. The V segment lost 10 bases and the J segment 5 bases; nucleotides outside the gene matches: 8. CDR3 region: CATSGRRQRDTQYF. Written as DNA, the CDR3 is TGTGCCACTAGCGGGAGGCGGCAACGAGATACGCAGTATTTT.

The CDR3 reads CASSVAGATYEQYF. Written as DNA, the CDR3 is TGTGCCAGCAGCGTCGCGGGGGCCACCTACGAGCAGTACTTC. The chain combines TRBV5-6 with TRBJ2-7; possible D gene TRBD2, 7 bases. V dropped 4 bases and J dropped 2 bases, with 13 bases sitting between them. Germline values: CDR1 SGHDT, CDR2 YYEEEE. The CDR3 extends over 14 amino acids. Full variable domain (outside the CDR3, taken from reference TRBV5-6 and TRBJ2-7): DAGVTQSPTHLIKTRGQQVTLRCSPKSGHDTVSWYQQALGQGPQFIFQYYEEEERQRGNFPDRFSGHQFPNYSSELNVNALLLGDSALYLCASSVAGATYEQYFGPGTRLTVT.

The chain carries TRBV5-8 and TRBJ2-7, with 8 bases matching TRBD1. The junction had 6 bases not matched to a gene; V was cut back by 0 bases and J by 4 bases. The length of the CDR3 is 15 residues. Germline V CDR1 and CDR2: SGHTS, YDEGEE. CDR3 residues: CASSLDWTGPYEQYF. The DNA of the CDR3 is TGTGCCAGCAGCTTGGATTGGACAGGGCCGTACGAGCAGTACTTC. The complete variable domain, with remaining parts taken from reference TRBV5-8 and TRBJ2-7, reads EAGVTQSPTHLIKTRGQQATLRCSPISGHTSVYWYQQALGLGLQFLLWYDEGEERNRGNFPPRFSGRQFPNYSSELNVNALELEDSALYLCASSLDWTGPYEQYFGPGTRLTVT.

The rearrangement links TRBV4-3 to TRBJ2-5; D is unresolved. The CDR3 loop spans 15 amino acids. Trimming left V 0 bases short and J 6 bases short, with 14 bases between. Germline CDR1 LGHNA, CDR2 YSLEER. In DNA form, the CDR3 reads TGCGCCAGCAGCCAAGATGGGCTAGGGCGGAAGACCCAGTACTTC. It is translated as CASSQDGLGRKTQYF.

V and J are TRBV4-1 and TRBJ2-2; D is ambiguous. Germline CDR1 and CDR2: MGHRA and YSYEKL. V was trimmed by 1 base and J by 1 base, leaving 7 bases between them. This CDR3 comprises 15 residues. CDR3 bases: TGCGCCAGCAGCCAAGGAACACAGAACACCGGGGAGCTGTTTTTT. This codes for CASSQGTQNTGELFF.

The chain couples TRBV2 to TRBJ2-5; 11 bases align to TRBD1. The CDR3 loop spans 15 amino acids. The V segment lost 6 bases and the J segment 1 base; nucleotides outside the gene matches: 4. Germline CDR1 reads SNHLY; CDR2 reads FYNNEI. The CDR3 nucleotides are TGTGCCAGCAGAGCAGGGACAGGGGGCCAAGAGACCCAGTACTTC. Its protein product is CASRAGTGGQETQYF.

This chain joins TRBV13 and TRBJ1-1, with D unclear. CDR3 size: 11 residues. CDR1 is PRHDT and CDR2 is FYEKMQ in the germline V gene (reference sequence). The V end was cut by 1 base, the J end by 6 bases, with 3 bases between. CDR3 DNA sequence: TGTGCCAGCAGCTTAGCCCCTGAAGCTTTCTTT. Translated, it gives CASSLAPEAFF.

V and J are TRBV7-3 and TRBJ2-7; TRBD1 agrees at 9 bases. Trimming removed 4 bases from V and 6 bases from J; junction bases left unmatched: 10. The CDR3 is 15 residues long. The V gene's germline CDR1 is SGHTA and CDR2 FQGTGA. CDR3 DNA: TGTGCCAGCAGCTCGCCGGGACAGGGAAGCTCCGAGCAGTACTTC. It yields the protein CASSSPGQGSSEQYF.

About this clone itself: Other DNA variants within this sample encode the same CDR3. The chain couples TRBV19 to TRBJ2-2; D not certain. The CDR3 is made up of 13 amino acids. Germline CDR1 and CDR2: LNHDA and SQIVND (reference sequence). V was clipped by 1 base and J by 2 bases, with 2 bases between them. Here the CDR3 DNA reads TGTGCCAGTAGTATAGGAAACACCGGGGAGCTGTTTTTT. Protein: CASSIGNTGELFF.

In its sample, this clone was seen once. This CDR3 is CASSSGGQRQETQYF. The CDR3 coding sequence is TGTGCCAGCAGCTCAGGGGGACAGAGGCAAGAGACCCAGTACTTC. The J gene is TRBJ2-5, the V gene TRBV11-3, with TRBD1 matching 7 bases. The CDR3 runs 15 residues. The germline V gene encodes CDR1 SGHNT and CDR2 YENEEA. V shed 4 bases, J shed 2 bases, and the junction held 7 bases outside the gene matches.

The chain uses TRBV18 and TRBJ2-7; D unclear. The CDR3 has 13 amino acids. From germline, CDR1 is KGHSH and CDR2 LQKENI. Trimming left V 5 bases short and J 3 bases short, with 11 bases between. The CDR3: CASSSAVLYEQYF. The CDR3 nucleotides read TGTGCCAGCTCATCCGCGGTCCTCTACGAGCAGTACTTC.

The chain uses TRBV5-4 and TRBJ2-1; perhaps TRBD2 as D (6 bases). CDR3 size: 14 residues. Germline V gene sequence: CDR1 SGHNT, CDR2 YYREEE (reference sequence). V shed 3 bases and J shed 7 bases, with 14 bases lying between them. The CDR3 loop reads CASSSPVGGNEQFF. The CDR3 nucleotides read TGTGCCAGCAGCTCCCCTGTGGGGGGAAATGAGCAGTTCTTC.

This clone was recorded only once. The chain has TRBV19 and TRBJ1-4; D unclear. V shed 9 bases and J shed 6 bases, with 17 bases lying between them. Germline-derived CDR1 and CDR2 are LNHDA and SQIVND (reference sequence). The CDR3 covers 14 residues. CDR3 in DNA: TGTGCCAGCACGGACCGACAAGGCCATGAAAAACTGTTTTTT. It is translated as CASTDRQGHEKLFF.